This T cell receptor (beta chain) was observed in a study of CD8 T cells in Susac syndrome (dated by TCRdb to between 2018 and 2021). At the level of the whole study: Of the Susac syndrome patients who were sequenced, roughly 8 were in clinical remission while about six had clinically active disease. At the time of blood withdrawal, Susac syndrome patients were either therapy-naive, taking corticosteroids (with some also receiving IVIg), or on IVIg alone. Repertoire sequencing was used to test whether CD8+ T cell activation and differentiation in Susac syndrome was antigen driven. The clonality of the CD8+ T cell repertoire was compared across 12 healthy donors, some 14 Susac syndrome patients and roughly 15 multiple sclerosis patients. Findings and caveats that apply to the study as a whole: The TCR sequencing and HLA analysis was acknowledged to have included a relatively small number of individuals. Susac syndrome CD8+ repertoires showed clonal expansion, highest in CD8+ TEMRA cells and greater in clinically active than remitting patients. Looking at Susac-specific public clones, the researchers identified approximately 15 in the total CD8+ repertoire and a few in the CD8+ TEMRA repertoire.

RNA was extracted using the RNeasy kit, and roughly 0.45 to 1 microgram was reverse transcribed with random hexamers. The immunoSEQ multiplex PCR assay, covering 54 Vbeta and 13 Jbeta segments, was used to amplify TCR beta CDR3 regions. Bias from PCR amplification was corrected by using a synthetic template baseline for primer optimization and for computational correction. Concerning the study's data processing: Reads were assigned to V, D and J genes according to IMGT and analyzed in immunoSEQ Analyzer, with only productive sequences retained. Clonality was computed as one minus Shannon entropy normalized by log2 of the number of productive unique sequences. Public and private clones were assessed among the 100 most prevalent clones of each patient and control. A clone was defined as Susac-specific if it was absent from the healthy and MS cohorts, from about 1,100 published viral clones and from other ImmuneACCESS disease sequences. TCRdb cleaned the public reads at Q25 with fastp, built clones with MiXCR and kept in-frame beta chains. Each entry merges the rows of one CDR3 protein and shows their most common DNA and genes. TCRdb assigned the V and J calls; the authors' analysis was not used. The sample yields 120,000 or so distinct CDR3 sequences; around 96% were counted once. Jointly, the top ten make up about 0.19% of the sample.

Peripheral blood CD8+ and CD4+ T cells from healthy donors, Susac syndrome patients and multiple sclerosis patients were profiled using high-throughput TCR beta sequencing. Recently defined diagnostic criteria for definite or probable disease were met by the Susac syndrome patients. Bulk CD8+ and CD4+ T cells were purified by magnetic negative isolation, whereas CD8+ TEMRA cells were enriched by FACS. Blood was collected in EDTA tubes and processed within 24 hours, with PBMCs isolated through density gradient centrifugation. PBMCs destined for TCR sequencing were cryopreserved in liquid nitrogen and later thawed in a 37 °C water bath. A purity of at least 90% was achieved for sorted or isolated CD4+, CD8+ and CD8+ TEMRA cells. Trimming takes 0 bases from V and 6 bases from J, and the germline ends sit 15 bases apart. The germline V gene gives CDR1 as KGHSH and CDR2 as LQKENI. Inclusive of the bounding cysteine and phenylalanine, the CDR3 is 16 residues long. Only the CDR3 part of the read is kept: 48 bases, read in frame from the first base.

Notes on this clonotype: Its antigen remains undetermined. Within one base of it there is no much larger clone, and no base qualities were kept.

This receptor was taken from a human donor with Susac syndrome. Source material: CD8+ T cells from PBMCs. The chain was built from TRBV18 and TRBJ2-1, with the D gene not clear enough to name. The CDR3 sequence is CASSPPVPGPSNEQFF. The DNA sequence is given as TGTGCCAGCTCACCACCGGTCCCAGGCCCCAGCAATGAGCAGTTCTTC.